Below, 30 T cell receptor beta chains from the same sample are listed, as sequenced in a study of blood T cell repertoires in COVID-19. Sequencing was performed with immunoSEQ multiplex PCR; in TCRdb, only in-frame clones are kept and a portion is missing. There are about 250,000 clones in the sample; around 82% occur only once, and 4.4% lies in the top ten. Specimen: peripheral blood. The receptors come from a man in his fifties or sixties with active or convalescent COVID-19.

The chain employs TRBV4-2 and TRBJ1-1; a possible D gene is TRBD1 (5 bases). This CDR3 comprises 15 residues. V lost 2 bases to trimming and J lost 3 bases, with 13 bases between them. The germline V gene encodes CDR1 LGHNA and CDR2 YNFKEQ. CDR3 residues: CASSQSTWGDTEAFF. CDR3 DNA sequence: TGTGCCAGCAGCCAAAGCACGTGGGGGGACACTGAAGCTTTCTTT.

V usage is TRBV7-2 and J usage is TRBJ2-1; D perhaps matches TRBD1 (6 bases). CDR3 length: 13 amino acids. CDR1 SGHTA and CDR2 FQGNSA come from the germline V gene. With 5 bases removed from V and 4 bases from J, the gap between germline ends came to 9 bases. The CDR3 DNA reads TGTGCCAGCAGCGTCGACAGGTACAATGAGCAGTTCTTC. Amino acid sequence: CASSVDRYNEQFF.

The chain links TRBV15 to TRBJ1-5; the D is unclear. Germline V gene data show CDR1 as LNHNV and CDR2 as YYDKDF (reference sequence). The CDR3 loop spans 16 amino acids. Trimming removed 1 base at V and 1 base at J, with 11 bases between. CDR3 in DNA: TGTGCCACCAGCAGAGTGGGAGTGGGGAGCAATCAGCCCCAGCATTTT. Translated: CATSRVGVGSNQPQHF.

The CDR3 DNA follows: TGTGCCAGCAGCCCGGACAGGGGGCTTGCCTATAATTCACCCCTCCACTTT. Its protein is CASSPDRGLAYNSPLHF. This sequence joins TRBV7-3 and TRBJ1-6, with 11 bases aligning to TRBD1. The germline V gene encodes CDR1 SGHTA and CDR2 FQGTGA. The CDR3 runs 17 residues. V was clipped by 5 bases and J by 2 bases; unmatched bases: 5.

The sample holds a few counts of this clone. J is TRBJ2-7 and V is TRBV3-1 (or the pseudogene TRBV3-2); maybe TRBD1 (7 bases). Germline CDR1 and CDR2: LGHDT and YNNKEL (reference sequence). This CDR3 region has 15 residues. Trimming left V 1 base short and J 6 bases short, with 16 bases between. The CDR3 nucleotides read TGTGCCAGCAGCCAAGGTGCGCAGGGGGGTCGCGAGCAGTACTTC. Protein sequence: CASSQGAQGGREQYF.

This clone was seen more than once but under ten times. The rearrangement joins TRBV7-9 to TRBJ2-7; D perhaps matches TRBD2 (5 bases). CDR3 length: 15 amino acids. The ends were cut back, 1 base at V and 2 bases at J, with 12 bases in the middle. Germline V gene data show CDR1 as SEHNR and CDR2 as FQNEAQ (reference sequence). The CDR3 loop is CASSLERLAPYEQYF. The CDR3 DNA reads as TGTGCCAGCAGCTTAGAGCGCCTAGCCCCCTACGAGCAGTACTTC.

The rearrangement uses TRBV7-2 and TRBJ1-3, with 10 bases lining up with TRBD1. Germline V CDR1 and CDR2: SGHTA, FQGNSA. The CDR3 covers 14 residues. Trimming cost V 3 bases and J 8 bases; bases outside gene matches: 4. CDR3 in amino acids: CASSFPDRGDTIYF. The CDR3 nucleotides read TGTGCCAGCAGCTTCCCGGACAGGGGGGACACCATATATTTT.

The rearrangement links TRBV7-9 to TRBJ2-3; 10 positions agree with TRBD2. With 4 bases clipped from V and 2 bases from J, the junction kept 6 bases outside the gene matches. There are 16 residues in the CDR3. Germline lookup yields CDR1 SEHNR and CDR2 FQNEAQ (reference sequence). Written as DNA, the CDR3 is TGTGCCAGCAGCTCTACTAGCGGGGAAAACACAGATACGCAGTATTTT. Its protein is CASSSTSGENTDTQYF.

V gene TRBV19 combines with J gene TRBJ1-1; D is undetermined. Germline values: CDR1 LNHDA, CDR2 SQIVND (reference sequence). V shed 6 bases and J shed 11 bases, with 25 bases lying between them. The CDR3 is made up of 15 amino acids. CDR3 protein: CASSPGVSGLRGAFF. The CDR3 DNA is TGTGCCAGTAGCCCCGGGGTCAGCGGACTCCGAGGGGCTTTCTTT.

The chain combines TRBV2 with TRBJ1-2, with D possibly TRBD1 on 5 matching bases. CDR3 length equals 12 residues. Germline-derived CDR1 and CDR2 are SNHLY and FYNNEI. Trimming pared 6 bases from V and 8 bases from J, leaving 13 bases between. This chain's CDR3 is CASRQDVEGYTF. CDR3 nucleotides: TGTGCCAGCAGACAGGATGTTGAGGGCTACACCTTC.

In its sample, this clone was seen a few times. The chain joins TRBV3-1 (or the pseudogene TRBV3-2) to TRBJ2-2; TRBD2 aligns across 13 bases. Per germline, CDR1 LGHDT and CDR2 YNNKEL (reference sequence). This CDR3 has 17 amino acids. After removal of 4 bases from V and 4 bases from J, the junction contained 6 bases not matched to a gene. Here the CDR3 DNA reads TGTGCCAGCAGCCTGACTAGCGGGGGGCAAATCACCGGGGAGCTGTTTTTT. It codes for CASSLTSGGQITGELFF.

This clone occurred a few times. The chain employs TRBV5-5 and TRBJ2-5; TRBD2 aligns across 7 bases. The CDR3 contains 14 residues. With V trimmed by 3 bases and J by 5 bases, 7 bases remained unmatched. Germline lookup yields CDR1 SGHKS and CDR2 YYEKEE (reference sequence). The CDR3 DNA is TGTGCCAGCAGCTCTGGGAGGGTGAGGGAGACCCAGTACTTC. Its translation: CASSSGRVRETQYF.

V gene TRBV6-5 combines with J gene TRBJ2-5, with 9 bases that match TRBD2. CDR3 length: 14 amino acids. Looked up from germline, CDR1 is MNHEY and CDR2 is SVGAGI. V lost 6 bases, J lost 6 bases, and 8 bases stayed unmatched. In DNA, the CDR3 is TGTGCCAGCAGGGGACTAGCCCCAGTTCAGACCCAGTACTTC. This translates into CASRGLAPVQTQYF.

This rearrangement joins TRBV10-3 to TRBJ1-6, with 10 nucleotides matching TRBD1. The CDR3 sequence is 14 residues long. J was trimmed by 6 bases and V by 4 bases; bases with no gene match: 0. Germline-derived CDR1 and CDR2 are ENHRY and SYGVKD. The CDR3 bases are TGTGCCATCAGTGGGGACAGGGGTAATTCACCCCTCCACTTT. Translation: CAISGDRGNSPLHF.

The V and J genes are TRBV6-1 and TRBJ2-1; TRBD1 is a possible D gene (5 bases). The CDR3 is 15 amino acids. The V gene lost 1 base and the J gene lost 4 bases, with 11 bases spanning the gap. Germline lookup yields CDR1 MNHNS and CDR2 SASEGT. The CDR3: CASSEVQAFYNEQFF. The CDR3 DNA follows: TGTGCCAGCAGTGAAGTACAGGCCTTTTACAATGAGCAGTTCTTC.

This rearrangement joins TRBV7-9 to TRBJ1-4; TRBD1 might be the D (5 bases). The CDR3 contains 14 residues. CDR1 and CDR2 from the germline V gene are SEHNR and FQNEAQ (reference sequence). V lost 5 bases, J lost 0 bases, and 7 bases lay in between. The chain's CDR3 is CASSVRATNEKLFF. The CDR3 DNA follows: TGTGCCAGCAGCGTCAGGGCAACTAATGAAAAACTGTTTTTT.

The V gene is TRBV6-5, the J gene TRBJ2-7; 8 bases are a match to TRBD1. CDR3 length: 16 amino acids. Germline values: CDR1 MNHEY, CDR2 SVGAGI. V lost 0 bases to trimming and J lost 0 bases; unmatched junction nucleotides: 4. The CDR3 sequence: CASSYSPGGFSYEQYF. The CDR3, as DNA: TGTGCCAGCAGTTACTCCCCAGGGGGCTTCTCCTACGAGCAGTACTTC.

This chain joins TRBV21-1 and TRBJ1-2. TRBV21-1 has pseudogene status. The CDR3 extends over 19 amino acids. The CDR3 sequence is CASSKGGRMGGVRCYGYTF. In DNA, the CDR3 is TGTGCCAGCAGCAAAGGAGGGAGGATGGGCGGCGTAAGGTGCTATGGCTACACCTTC.

This chain links TRBV5-4 with TRBJ1-6, with D possibly TRBD1 on 6 matching bases. The CDR3 extends over 15 amino acids. V lost 3 bases, J lost 10 bases, and 17 bases lay in between. Per the germline V gene, CDR1 is SGHNT and CDR2 is YYREEE (reference sequence). CDR3 nucleotide sequence: TGTGCCAGCAGCTCCCGGACAGCCCCGGGATCACCCCTCCACTTT. Amino acid sequence: CASSSRTAPGSPLHF.

This chain links TRBV6-2 or TRBV6-3 with TRBJ2-7; 8 bases map to TRBD1. Unmatched junction bases numbered 10, after V lost 6 bases and J lost 6 bases. Germline assignment: CDR1 MNHEY and CDR2 SVGEGT. This CDR3 contains 14 residues. The CDR3 sequence is CASSPWTGLREQYF. DNA of the CDR3: TGTGCCAGCAGCCCCTGGACAGGGTTACGCGAGCAGTACTTC.

The gene calls are TRBV23-1 and TRBJ1-2; 8 bases agree with TRBD1. TRBV23-1 carries the ORF label, with uncertain function. The junction had 19 bases not matched to a gene; V was cut back by 0 bases and J by 4 bases. This CDR3 is 20 amino acids long. The CDR3 DNA reads TGCGCCAGCAGTCAATCTAGTTGTGGGGCAGGGGGCATCATCGTCTATGGCTACACCTTC. Its translation: CASSQSSCGAGGIIVYGYTF.

The chain couples TRBV18 to TRBJ2-3; the match to TRBD2 covers 8 bases. After removal of 4 bases from V and 0 bases from J, the junction contained 0 bases not matched to a gene. The germline CDR1 and CDR2 sequences are KGHSH and LQKENI. CDR3 length equals 14 residues. CDR3 sequence: CASSLAGSTDTQYF. As DNA, the CDR3 is TGTGCCAGCTCACTAGCGGGGAGCACAGATACGCAGTATTTT.

This sequence joins TRBV18 and TRBJ1-2; D remains ambiguous. Trimming stripped 2 bases from V and 2 bases from J, with 9 bases between. The CDR3 consists of 14 residues. Germline V gives CDR1 KGHSH, CDR2 LQKENI. In DNA form, the CDR3 reads TGTGCCAGCTCACCATCGGCAGGAAACTATGGCTACACCTTC. It specifies CASSPSAGNYGYTF.

This clone was detected only once. Other DNA sequences within the sample encode an identical CDR3. J is TRBJ1-3 and V is TRBV5-1, with D possibly TRBD1 on 6 matching bases. Trimming took off 2 bases at V and 1 base at J, with 10 bases between the two ends. CDR1 and CDR2 from the germline V gene are SGHRS and YFSETQ. The CDR3 is 15 amino acids. CDR3 region: CASSFATGSGNTIYF. The CDR3 region has the DNA TGCGCCAGCAGCTTTGCAACAGGGTCTGGAAACACCATATATTTT.

This clone was observed once. The chain links TRBV6-5 to TRBJ1-1; 9 bases are a match to TRBD1. V lost 10 bases to trimming and J lost 0 bases; unmatched junction nucleotides: 9. The CDR3 consists of 15 residues. Germline CDR1 is MNHEY and CDR2 is SVGAGI. DNA of the CDR3: TGTGCCACCCTGAAGGACAGGGGTCTGAACACTGAAGCTTTCTTT. Translated, it gives CATLKDRGLNTEAFF.

The chain has TRBV5-4 and TRBJ2-1; a possible D gene is TRBD1 (6 bases). Looked up from germline, CDR1 is SGHNT and CDR2 is YYREEE (reference sequence). The CDR3 sequence is 14 residues long. Between the trimmed V and J ends, which lost 4 bases and 4 bases, there was a span of 12 bases. This CDR3 is CASSIRDKYNEQFF. CDR3 nucleotide sequence: TGTGCCAGCAGCATCCGGGACAAGTACAATGAGCAGTTCTTC.

For the CDR3, the DNA is TGTGCCAGCAGCATTTCAGCGGGAGGAGATACGCAGTATTTT. Translating it yields CASSISAGGDTQYF. This rearrangement joins TRBV7-9 to TRBJ2-3; 9 nucleotides agree with TRBD2. CDR3 size: 14 residues. Germline-derived CDR1 and CDR2 are SEHNR and FQNEAQ (reference sequence). J gave up 5 bases and V 5 bases, and 5 bases lay outside the gene matches. Combining the CDR3 with reference TRBV7-9 and TRBJ2-3 gives the whole variable domain DTGVSQNPRHKITKRGQNVTFRCDPISEHNRLYWYRQTLGQGPEFLTYFQNEAQLEKSRLLSDRFSAERPKGSFSTLEIQRTEQGDSAMYLCASSISAGGDTQYFGPGTRLTVL.

V usage is TRBV7-9 and J usage is TRBJ2-7; 7 bases match TRBD1. The CDR3 is made up of 15 amino acids. Germline CDR1 and CDR2: SEHNR and FQNEAQ (reference sequence). The ends lost 5 bases at V and 1 base at J; junction bases unmatched: 8. The CDR3 loop is CASSGSGTASYEQYF. In DNA, the CDR3 is TGTGCCAGCAGCGGAAGTGGGACAGCATCCTACGAGCAGTACTTC.

This clone was seen only once. This rearrangement joins TRBV7-2 to TRBJ1-1, with D uncertain. In germline, CDR1 is SGHTA, CDR2 FQGNSA. Trimming removed 2 bases from V and 0 bases from J, with 10 bases in between. The CDR3 loop spans 15 amino acids. The CDR3 loop is CASSLSPSMNTEAFF. As DNA, the CDR3 is TGTGCCAGCAGCTTATCCCCTTCTATGAACACTGAAGCTTTCTTT.

The chain uses TRBV11-2 and TRBJ2-7; possibly TRBD1 for D (6 bases). The CDR3 runs to 13 residues. V was cut by 5 bases and J by 6 bases, with 14 bases left in between. Germline V gene data show CDR1 as SGHAT and CDR2 as FQNNGV. Here the CDR3 DNA reads TGTGCCAGCAGCCTCGACAGGTTGGGCGAGCAGTACTTC. The encoded protein is CASSLDRLGEQYF.